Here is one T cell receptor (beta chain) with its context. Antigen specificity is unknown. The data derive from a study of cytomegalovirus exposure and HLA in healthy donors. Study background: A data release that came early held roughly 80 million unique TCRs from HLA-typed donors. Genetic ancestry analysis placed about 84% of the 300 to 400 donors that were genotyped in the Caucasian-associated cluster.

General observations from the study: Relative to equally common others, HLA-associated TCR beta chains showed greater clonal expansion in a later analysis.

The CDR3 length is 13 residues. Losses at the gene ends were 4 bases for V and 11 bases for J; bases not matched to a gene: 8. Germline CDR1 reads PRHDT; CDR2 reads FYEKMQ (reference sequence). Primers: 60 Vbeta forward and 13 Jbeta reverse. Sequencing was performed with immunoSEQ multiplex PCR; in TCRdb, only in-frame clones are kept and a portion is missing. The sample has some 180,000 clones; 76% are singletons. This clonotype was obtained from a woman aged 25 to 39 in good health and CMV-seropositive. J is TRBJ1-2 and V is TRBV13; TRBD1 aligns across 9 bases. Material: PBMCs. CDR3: CASSWRTGDWYTF. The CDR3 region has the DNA TGTGCCAGCAGCTGGAGGACAGGGGACTGGTACACCTTC. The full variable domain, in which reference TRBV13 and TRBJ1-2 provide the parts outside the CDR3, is AAGVIQSPRHLIKEKRETATLKCYPIPRHDTVYWYQQGPGQDPQFLISFYEKMQSDKGSIPDRFSAQQFSDYHSELNMSSLELGDSALYFCASSWRTGDWYTFGSGTRLTVV.